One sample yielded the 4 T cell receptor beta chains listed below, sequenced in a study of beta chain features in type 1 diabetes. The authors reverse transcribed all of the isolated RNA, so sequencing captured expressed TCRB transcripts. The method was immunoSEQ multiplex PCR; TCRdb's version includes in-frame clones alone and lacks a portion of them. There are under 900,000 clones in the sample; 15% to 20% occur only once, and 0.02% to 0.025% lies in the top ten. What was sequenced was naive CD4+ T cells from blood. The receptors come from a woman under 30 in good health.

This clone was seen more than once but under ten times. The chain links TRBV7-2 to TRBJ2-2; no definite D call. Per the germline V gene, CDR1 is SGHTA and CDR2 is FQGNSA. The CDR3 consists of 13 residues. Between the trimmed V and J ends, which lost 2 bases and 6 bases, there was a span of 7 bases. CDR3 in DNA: TGTGCCAGCAGCTTAACGGTGGCCGGGGAGCTGTTTTTT. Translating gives CASSLTVAGELFF.

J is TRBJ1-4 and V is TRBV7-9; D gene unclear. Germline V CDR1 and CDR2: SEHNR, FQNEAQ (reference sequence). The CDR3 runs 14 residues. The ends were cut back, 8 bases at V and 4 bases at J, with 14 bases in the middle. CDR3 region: CASQRERLNEKLFF. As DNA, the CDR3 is TGTGCCAGCCAGCGTGAGAGGCTTAATGAAAAACTGTTTTTT.

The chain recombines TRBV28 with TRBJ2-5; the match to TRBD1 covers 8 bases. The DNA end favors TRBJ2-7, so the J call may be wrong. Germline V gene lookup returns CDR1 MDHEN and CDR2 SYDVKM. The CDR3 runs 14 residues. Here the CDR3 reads CASSRGQGWYEQYF. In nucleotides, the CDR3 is TGTGCCAGCAGTCGTGGACAGGGTTGGTACGAGCAGTACTTC.

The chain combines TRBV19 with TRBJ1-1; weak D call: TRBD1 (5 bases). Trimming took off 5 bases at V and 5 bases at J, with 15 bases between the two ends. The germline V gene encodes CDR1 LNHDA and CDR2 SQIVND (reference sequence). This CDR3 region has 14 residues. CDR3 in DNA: TGTGCCAGTAGTGTAGGGGTCGTGTGGACTGAAGCTTTCTTT. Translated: CASSVGVVWTEAFF.